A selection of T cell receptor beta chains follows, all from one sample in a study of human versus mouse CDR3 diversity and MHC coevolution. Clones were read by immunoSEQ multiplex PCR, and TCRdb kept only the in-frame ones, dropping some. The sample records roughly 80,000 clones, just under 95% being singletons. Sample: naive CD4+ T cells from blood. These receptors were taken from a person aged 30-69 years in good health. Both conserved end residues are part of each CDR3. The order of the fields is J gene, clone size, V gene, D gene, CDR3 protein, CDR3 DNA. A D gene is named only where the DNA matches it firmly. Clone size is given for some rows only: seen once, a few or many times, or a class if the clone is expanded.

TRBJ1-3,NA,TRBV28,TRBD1,CASSRQGYTIYF,TGTGCCAGCAGTCGACAGGGATACACCATATATTTT
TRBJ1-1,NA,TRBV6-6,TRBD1,CASSPGQGAFAFF,TGTGCCAGCAGTCCGGGACAGGGGGCCTTCGCTTTCTTT
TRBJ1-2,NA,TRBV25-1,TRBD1,CASRRTGVGNYGYTF,TGTGCCAGCAGGAGGACAGGGGTGGGTAACTATGGCTACACCTTC
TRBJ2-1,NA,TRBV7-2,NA,CASSLALLSSYNEQFF,TGTGCCAGCAGCTTAGCTCTCCTCAGCTCCTACAATGAGCAGTTCTTC
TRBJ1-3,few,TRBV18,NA,CASSPDAGGPGNTIYF,TGTGCCAGCTCCCCAGACGCAGGTGGCCCTGGAAACACCATATATTTT
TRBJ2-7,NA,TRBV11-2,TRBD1,CASSTRWGTGGRSSYEQYF,TGTGCCAGCAGCACGCGGTGGGGGACAGGGGGCCGTAGCTCCTACGAGCAGTACTTC
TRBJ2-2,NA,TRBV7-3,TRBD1,CASSPSGTGDTGELFF,TGTGCCAGCAGCCCCTCCGGGACAGGGGACACCGGGGAGCTGTTTTTT
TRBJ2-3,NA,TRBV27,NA,CASSPWDIRTDTQYF,TGTGCCAGCAGTCCATGGGACATCCGCACAGATACGCAGTATTTT
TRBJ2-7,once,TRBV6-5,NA,CASSYNGVAYEQYF,TGTGCCAGCAGTTACAACGGGGTAGCCTACGAGCAGTACTTC
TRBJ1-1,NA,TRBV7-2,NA,CASSTQRDTEAFF,TGTGCCAGCAGCACCCAACGGGACACTGAAGCTTTCTTT
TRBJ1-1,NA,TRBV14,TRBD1,CASSGGQGWTEAFF,TGTGCCAGCAGCGGCGGACAGGGTTGGACTGAAGCTTTCTTT
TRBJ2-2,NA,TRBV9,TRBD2,CASSISGGAETGELFF,TGTGCCAGCAGCATTAGCGGGGGGGCAGAGACCGGGGAGCTGTTTTTT
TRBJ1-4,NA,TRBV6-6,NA,CASASGTGGEKLFF,TGTGCCAGCGCTTCCGGGACCGGAGGGGAAAAACTGTTTTTT
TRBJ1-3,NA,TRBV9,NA,CASSYRTGGIGNTIYF,TGTGCCAGCAGCTATCGGACCGGGGGTATCGGAAACACCATATATTTT
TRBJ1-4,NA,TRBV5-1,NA,CASSLVSPREKLFF,TGCGCCAGCAGCTTGGTTTCGCCCCGGGAAAAACTGTTTTTT
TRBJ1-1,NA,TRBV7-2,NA,CASTAQGSNTEAFF,TGTGCCAGCACTGCACAGGGTAGTAACACTGAAGCTTTCTTT
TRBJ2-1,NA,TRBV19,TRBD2,CASSINRVAGDPNEQFF,TGTGCCAGTAGTATAAACAGGGTAGCGGGGGACCCCAATGAGCAGTTCTTC
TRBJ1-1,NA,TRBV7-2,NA,CASSLGQSNTEAFF,TGTGCCAGCAGCTTAGGGCAATCGAACACTGAAGCTTTCTTT
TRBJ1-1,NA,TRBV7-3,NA,CASSLSGYGGNTEAFF,TGTGCCAGCAGCTTATCAGGGTACGGGGGGAACACTGAAGCTTTCTTT
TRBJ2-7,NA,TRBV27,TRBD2,CASSLDGTSGSYEQYF,TGTGCCAGCAGTCTAGACGGGACTAGCGGGAGCTACGAGCAGTACTTC
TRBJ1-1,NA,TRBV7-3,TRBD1,CASSQTGGTALAFF,TGTGCCAGCAGCCAGACAGGGGGCACCGCTCTGGCTTTCTTT
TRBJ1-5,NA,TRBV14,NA,CASSPKGGANTRQPQHF,TGTGCCAGCAGCCCCAAGGGAGGGGCGAATACTCGACAGCCCCAGCATTTT
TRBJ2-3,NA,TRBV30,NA,CAREITDTQYF,TGTGCCCGGGAGATCACAGATACGCAGTATTTT
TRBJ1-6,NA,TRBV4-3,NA,CASRTLDSPLHF,TGCGCCAGCAGGACACTTGATTCACCCCTCCACTTT
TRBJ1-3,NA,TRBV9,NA,CASSVDGSSGNTIYF,TGTGCCAGCAGCGTAGATGGGAGCTCTGGAAACACCATATATTTT
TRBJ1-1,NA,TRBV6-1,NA,CASSERVTEAFF,TGTGCCAGCAGTGAAAGAGTTACTGAAGCTTTCTTT
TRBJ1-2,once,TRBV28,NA,CASSLNSINYGYTF,TGTGCCAGCAGTTTAAACAGCATTAACTATGGCTACACCTTC
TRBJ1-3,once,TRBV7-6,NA,CASSLIELSGNTIYF,TGTGCCAGCAGCTTAATAGAACTCTCTGGAAACACCATATATTTT
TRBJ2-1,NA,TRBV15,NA,CATRDRGSYNEQFF,TGTGCCACCAGAGATAGGGGCTCCTACAATGAGCAGTTCTTC
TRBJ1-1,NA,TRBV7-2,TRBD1,CASSRGQGVNTEAFF,TGTGCCAGCAGCCGGGGACAGGGGGTGAACACTGAAGCTTTCTTT
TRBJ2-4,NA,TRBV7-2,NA,CASSLGLQRIQYF,TGTGCCAGCAGCTTAGGGCTACAGCGGATTCAGTACTTC
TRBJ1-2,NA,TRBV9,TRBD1,CASSVGGGHYGYTF,TGTGCCAGCAGCGTAGGAGGGGGCCACTATGGCTACACCTTC
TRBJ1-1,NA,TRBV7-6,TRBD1,CASSPGQGGGTEAFF,TGTGCCAGCAGCCCGGGACAGGGAGGGGGCACTGAAGCTTTCTTT
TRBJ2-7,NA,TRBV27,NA,CASSARQVYEQYF,TGTGCCAGCAGTGCCCGACAGGTCTACGAGCAGTACTTC
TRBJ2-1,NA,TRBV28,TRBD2,CASSRRSGAGGGYNEQFF,TGTGCCAGCAGTCGCAGGAGTGGAGCGGGAGGAGGCTACAATGAGCAGTTCTTC
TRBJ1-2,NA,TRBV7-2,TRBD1,CASSPGTGGYTF,TGTGCCAGCAGCCCTGGGACAGGAGGCTACACCTTC
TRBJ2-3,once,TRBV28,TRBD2,CASRSGAGEAGTQYF,TGTGCCAGCAGATCAGGAGCGGGAGAAGCGGGTACGCAGTATTTT
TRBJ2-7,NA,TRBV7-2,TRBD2,CASSSGTSGSYEQYF,TGTGCCAGCAGTTCCGGGACTAGCGGATCCTACGAGCAGTACTTC
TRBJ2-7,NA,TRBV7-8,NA,CASSPDKYEQYF,TGTGCCAGCAGCCCCGACAAGTACGAGCAGTACTTC
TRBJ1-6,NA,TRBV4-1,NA,CASSQVIRVSPLHF,TGCGCCAGCAGCCAAGTAATCAGGGTTTCACCCCTCCACTTT
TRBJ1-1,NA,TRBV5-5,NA,CASSLGFRGGGTEAFF,TGTGCCAGCAGCTTGGGGTTCCGGGGGGGAGGCACTGAAGCTTTCTTT
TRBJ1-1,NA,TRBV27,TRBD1,CASSRDRDKNTEAFF,TGTGCCAGCAGCAGGGACAGGGACAAGAACACTGAAGCTTTCTTT
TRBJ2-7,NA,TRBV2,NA,CATWTDRKYEQYF,TGTGCCACCTGGACAGATCGTAAGTACGAGCAGTACTTC
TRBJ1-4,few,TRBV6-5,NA,CASSYGRPEEKLFF,TGTGCCAGCAGTTACGGGAGGCCGGAGGAAAAACTGTTTTTT
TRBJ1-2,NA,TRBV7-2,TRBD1,CASSGGQGLRGYTF,TGTGCCAGCAGCGGGGGACAGGGGCTGAGAGGCTACACCTTC
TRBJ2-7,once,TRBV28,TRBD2,CASSAGTSGKNEQYF,TGTGCCAGCAGTGCCGGGACTAGCGGGAAGAACGAGCAGTACTTC
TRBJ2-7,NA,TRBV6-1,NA,CASSYTGRYEQYF,TGTGCCAGCAGTTATACAGGAAGGTACGAGCAGTACTTC
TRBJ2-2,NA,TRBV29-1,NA,CSGTGGTGELFF,TGCAGCGGGACCGGGGGTACCGGGGAGCTGTTTTTT
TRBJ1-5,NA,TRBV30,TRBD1,CAWSTGSNQPQHF,TGTGCCTGGTCGACAGGGAGCAATCAGCCCCAGCATTTT
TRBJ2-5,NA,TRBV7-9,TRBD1,CASSLSPTGGGLYQETQYF,TGTGCCAGCAGCTTATCCCCGACAGGGGGCGGATTGTACCAAGAGACCCAGTACTTC
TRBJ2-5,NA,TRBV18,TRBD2,CASSPAAGDQTQYF,TGTGCCAGCTCGCCCGCAGCGGGGGATCAGACCCAGTACTTC
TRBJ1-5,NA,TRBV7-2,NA,CASSSSPGGVGGSNQPQHF,TGTGCCAGCAGCTCCTCTCCGGGGGGCGTGGGAGGGAGCAATCAGCCCCAGCATTTT
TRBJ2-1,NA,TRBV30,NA,CAWDPQGNEQFF,TGTGCCTGGGACCCCCAGGGCAATGAGCAGTTCTTC
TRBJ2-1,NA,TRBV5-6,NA,CASSLLGHEQFF,TGTGCCAGCAGCTTACTGGGGCATGAGCAGTTCTTC
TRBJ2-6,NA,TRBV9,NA,CASSAQGAGANVLTF,TGTGCCAGCAGCGCACAGGGAGCTGGGGCCAACGTCCTGACTTTC
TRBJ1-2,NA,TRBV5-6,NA,CASSLPGSGYTF,TGTGCCAGCAGCTTACCCGGGAGCGGCTACACCTTC
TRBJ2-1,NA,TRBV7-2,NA,CASSLGTSEQFF,TGTGCCAGCAGCTTAGGTACTAGTGAGCAGTTCTTC
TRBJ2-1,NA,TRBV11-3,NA,CASSLGAGQSSYNEQFF,TGTGCCAGCAGCTTAGGGGCAGGACAGAGCTCCTACAATGAGCAGTTCTTC
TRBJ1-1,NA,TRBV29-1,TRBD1,CSVDLTGMNTEAFF,TGCAGCGTTGATTTGACAGGGATGAACACTGAAGCTTTCTTT
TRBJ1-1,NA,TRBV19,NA,CASSIDRTGSMNTEAFF,TGTGCCAGTAGTATAGATCGAACAGGGAGTATGAACACTGAAGCTTTCTTT